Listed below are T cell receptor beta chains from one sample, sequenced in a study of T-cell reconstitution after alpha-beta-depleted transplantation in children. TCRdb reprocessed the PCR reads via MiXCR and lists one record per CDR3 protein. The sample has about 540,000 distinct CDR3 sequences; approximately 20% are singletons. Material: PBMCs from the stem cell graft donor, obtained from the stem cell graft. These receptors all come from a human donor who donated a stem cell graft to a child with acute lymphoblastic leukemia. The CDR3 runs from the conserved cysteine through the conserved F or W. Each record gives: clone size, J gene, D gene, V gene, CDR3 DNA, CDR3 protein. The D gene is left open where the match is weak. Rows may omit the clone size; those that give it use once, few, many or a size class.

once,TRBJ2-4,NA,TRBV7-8,TGTGCCAGCAGCTTAGTTCCGAGACGAGGAGCCAAAAACATTCAGTACTTC,CASSLVPRRGAKNIQYF
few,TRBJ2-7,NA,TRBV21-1,TGTGCCAGCAGCAAAATCATGACAGGGGTCTCCTACGAGCAGTACTTC,CASSKIMTGVSYEQYF
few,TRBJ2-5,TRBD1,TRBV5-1,TGCGCCAGCAGCTTGGTCGGTCCGGACAGGGCTGAGACCCAGTACTTC,CASSLVGPDRAETQYF
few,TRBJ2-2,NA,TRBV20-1,TGCAGTGCTAGAGATCACGGGGGCCCCAGGGCCGGGGAGCTGTTTTTT,CSARDHGGPRAGELFF
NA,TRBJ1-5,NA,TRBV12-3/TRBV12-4,TGTGCCAGCAGTTCCCTACTACATCGCAATCAGCCCCAGCATTTT,CASSSLLHRNQPQHF
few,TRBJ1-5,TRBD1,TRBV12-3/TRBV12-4,TGTGCCAGCAGTCTGACAGGGGGACGGGATCAGCCCCAGCATTTT,CASSLTGGRDQPQHF
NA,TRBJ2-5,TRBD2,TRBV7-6,TGTGCCAGCAGCTTAGCGTGGGGGGGAAAAGAGACCCAGTACTTC,CASSLAWGGKETQYF
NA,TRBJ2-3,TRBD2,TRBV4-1,TGCGCCAGCAGCCAGGGTTTCGGAACTAGCGGACCGTATTTT,CASSQGFGTSGPYF
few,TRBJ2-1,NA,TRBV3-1,TGTGCCAGCAGCCAAGATATGGGATGGGCCTTC,CASSQDMGWAF
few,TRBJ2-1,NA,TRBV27,TGTGCCAGCAGCCGTGCTGGGGGTGAGCAGTTCTTC,CASSRAGGEQFF
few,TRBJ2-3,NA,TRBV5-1,TGCGCCAGCAGCTTGACCGGACAGGGAGGGTACACAGATACGCAGTATTTT,CASSLTGQGGYTDTQYF
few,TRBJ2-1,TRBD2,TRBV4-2,TGTGCCAGCAGCCCTACGGGACTAGCGAATGAGCAGTTCTTC,CASSPTGLANEQFF
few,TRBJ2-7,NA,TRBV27,TGTGCCAGCGGTGGGAGAAACGACGAGCAGTACTTC,CASGGRNDEQYF
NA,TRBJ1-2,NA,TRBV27,TGTGCCAGCAGTTTGTCAAGTCCGGGAAGCTATGGCTACACCTTC,CASSLSSPGSYGYTF
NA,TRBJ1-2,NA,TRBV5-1,TGCGCCAGCAGCTCGGGACCCGTAATGGATGGCTACACCTTC,CASSSGPVMDGYTF
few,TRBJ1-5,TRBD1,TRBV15,TGTGCCACCAGCCCCTGGGACAGGGGCCTCAATCAGCCCCAGCATTTT,CATSPWDRGLNQPQHF
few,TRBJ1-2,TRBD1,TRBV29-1,TGCAGCGCCATAATCGGACAGGTCTATGGCTACACCTTC,CSAIIGQVYGYTF
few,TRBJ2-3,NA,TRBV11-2,TGTGCCAGCAGCTTAATGCTGACCAGCACAGATACGCAGTATTTT,CASSLMLTSTDTQYF
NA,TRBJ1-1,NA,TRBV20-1,TGCAGTGCAAACATGGGGACCAACAGTGAAGCTTTCTTT,CSANMGTNSEAFF
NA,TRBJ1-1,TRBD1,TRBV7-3,TGTGCCAGCAGCCCTAGGGGACAGTCGTCCACTGAAGCTTTCTTT,CASSPRGQSSTEAFF
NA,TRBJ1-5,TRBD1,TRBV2,TGTGCCAGCAGGACCGGGACAGGGGACTATAGCAATCAGCCCCAGCATTTT,CASRTGTGDYSNQPQHF
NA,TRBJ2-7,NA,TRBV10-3,TGTGCCATGGGACCCCAAGCCTACGAGCAGTACTTC,CAMGPQAYEQYF
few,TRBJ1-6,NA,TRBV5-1,TGCGCCAGCAGCTTGGCCCCAGGGAGGAGGAATTCACCCCTCCACTTT,CASSLAPGRRNSPLHF
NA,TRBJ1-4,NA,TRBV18,TGTGCCAGCTCACCACCGTCACGGCCTAATGAAAAACTGTTTTTT,CASSPPSRPNEKLFF
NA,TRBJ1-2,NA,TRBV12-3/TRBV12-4,TGTGCCAGCAGTTTACAGGGGTTGGGCAGCTACACCTTC,CASSLQGLGSYTF
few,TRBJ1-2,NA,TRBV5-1,TGCGCCAGCAGCGTTGACGGGGACTATGGCTACACCTTC,CASSVDGDYGYTF
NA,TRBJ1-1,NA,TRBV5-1,TGCGCCAGCAGCCCGGGGGGACCGAACACTGAAGCTTTCTTT,CASSPGGPNTEAFF
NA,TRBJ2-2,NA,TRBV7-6,TGTGCCAGCAGCAAAAGCGGGAACACCGGGGAGCTGTTTTTT,CASSKSGNTGELFF
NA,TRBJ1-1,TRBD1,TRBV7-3,TGTGCCAGCAGCCAAGCAGGGGGAAACACTGAAGCTTTCTTT,CASSQAGGNTEAFF
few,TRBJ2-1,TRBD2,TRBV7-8,TGTGCCAGCAGCTTCGGACTAGGCGGTGAGCAGTTCTTC,CASSFGLGGEQFF
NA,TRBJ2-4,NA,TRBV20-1,TGCAGTGCTAGAGATCATAAGGTGGCCTGGAACATTCAGTACTTC,CSARDHKVAWNIQYF
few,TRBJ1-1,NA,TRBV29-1,TGCAGCGTTGCGAAGGGGGAAAACACTGAAGCTTTCTTT,CSVAKGENTEAFF
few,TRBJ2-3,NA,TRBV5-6,TGTGCCAGCAGCCCGAGGGTATCTCACACAGATACGCAGTATTTT,CASSPRVSHTDTQYF
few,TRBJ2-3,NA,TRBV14,TGTGCCAGCGGGTCCGGGGCCGCCAATACGCAGTATTTT,CASGSGAANTQYF
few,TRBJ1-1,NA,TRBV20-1,TGCAGTGCTAGTCGTCCTGGTAGGGTTGCTGAAGCTTTCTTT,CSASRPGRVAEAFF
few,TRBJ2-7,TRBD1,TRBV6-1,TGTGCCACCCCAGACGGGACAGGGGAACACGAGCAGTACTTC,CATPDGTGEHEQYF
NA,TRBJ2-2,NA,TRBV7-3,TGTGCCAGCAGCTTAGACCCAGCGAGCAGTTCCGGGGAGCTGTTTTTT,CASSLDPASSSGELFF
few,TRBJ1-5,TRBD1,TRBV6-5,TGTGCCAGCAGTTCTACAGGGGCTAGCAATCAGCCCCAGCATTTT,CASSSTGASNQPQHF
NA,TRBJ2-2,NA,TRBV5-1,TGCGCCAGCACCGACATCACCCGAATGAACACCGGGGAGCTGTTTTTT,CASTDITRMNTGELFF
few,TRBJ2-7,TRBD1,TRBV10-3,TGTGCCATCGGACTCCGGGACAGGGCCTACGAGCAGTACTTC,CAIGLRDRAYEQYF
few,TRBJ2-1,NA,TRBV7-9,TGTGCCAGCAGCTCGGCTGGACTTGAGCAGTTCTTC,CASSSAGLEQFF
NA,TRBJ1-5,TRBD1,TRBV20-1,TGCAGTGCTCAACGCGGGCGCAGGGGGCAAAATCAGCCCCAGCATTTT,CSAQRGRRGQNQPQHF
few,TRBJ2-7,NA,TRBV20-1,TGCAGTTCAAGGGCCGGAGAAGATCCAATCCACGAGCAGTACTTC,CSSRAGEDPIHEQYF
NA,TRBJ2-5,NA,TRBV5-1,TGCGCCAGCAGCCGACAGGGAGGGGAAGAGACCCAGTACTTC,CASSRQGGEETQYF
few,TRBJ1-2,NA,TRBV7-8,TGTGCCAGCAGCTTAGCGCTGTCAGCTTATGGCTACACCTTC,CASSLALSAYGYTF
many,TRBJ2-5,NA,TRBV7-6,TGTGCCAGCAGCCTCTGGGGGGAGACCCAGTACTTC,CASSLWGETQYF
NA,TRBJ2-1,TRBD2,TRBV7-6,TGTGCCAGCAGCTTAGCTCCCAGCGGGAGTATCAATGAGCAGTTCTTC,CASSLAPSGSINEQFF
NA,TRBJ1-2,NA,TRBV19,TGTGCCAGTAGTATAAAGGGCCAGGGCTACACCTTC,CASSIKGQGYTF